This T cell receptor beta chain was documented in a study of T cell repertoires in ileal Crohn's disease. Overall study: Patients had a median approximately 8-year disease duration, and roughly 32% were active smokers. Operated complications were stricturing disease (roughly 60%) and penetrating disease (about 40%).

Data came from immunoSEQ multiplex PCR; TCRdb stores just in-frame clones and leaves some out. The table lists about 5,600 clones, less than 90% of them singletons. This CDR3 contains 15 residues. The ends lost 4 bases at V and 2 bases at J; junction bases unmatched: 3. Germline-derived CDR1 and CDR2 are MGHRA and YSYEKL. The source is an adult with Crohn's disease. The chain recombines TRBV4-1 with TRBJ2-1; 9 bases agree with TRBD2. Specimen: ileal tissue. The CDR3 bases are TGCGCCAGCAGCCCGCTAGCGGGAACCTACAATGAGCAGTTCTTC. Translated, it gives CASSPLAGTYNEQFF.